This TCR beta chain was recovered during a study of T cell changes during pregnancy in multiple sclerosis. Trimming removed 4 bases from V and 4 bases from J; junction bases left unmatched: 13. This CDR3 has 17 amino acids. CDR1 is SGHVS and CDR2 is FQNEAQ in the germline V gene. Measured with immunoSEQ multiplex PCR; TCRdb has only the in-frame clones, and not every one. The data show tens of thousands of clones, 94% seen once. V and J are TRBV7-8 and TRBJ2-1; 7 bases are a match to TRBD2. This clonotype was sampled from a female donor with multiple sclerosis, enrolled in a pregnancy study. The sequences come from peripheral blood, collected in the third trimester of pregnancy. CDR3 nucleotides: TGTGCCAGCAGCTCAATCGCGTCTAGCGGAGATTACAATGAGCAGTTCTTC. As protein: CASSSIASSGDYNEQFF.